This T cell receptor (beta chain) was documented in a study of CD4+ T cells in melanoma (dated by TCRdb to between 2020 and 2023). Regarding the study in general: Neoantigen-specific CD4+ T cells in human melanoma were what the study investigated. General study outcomes and caveats: Neoantigen-specific CD4+ T cells in melanoma were reported to show diverse differentiation states. Neoantigen-specific CD4+ T cells were reported to be correlated with the function of CD8+ T cells, macrophages and B cells.

Donors were patients with melanoma. Library generation was performed with the immunoSEQ multiplex PCR assay. This is the immuneACCESS table as TCRdb keeps it, with only in-frame sequences that have V and J called. A part of the clones is gone; compared with another copy, unresolved V genes explain less than half, and the rest is unexplained. Within this sample are around 10,000 clones, with roughly two thirds of them counted one time only. The top ten clones comprise more than 9.5% of the sample. Measured from the cysteine to the phenylalanine, the CDR3 is 15 residues long. This entry keeps only the CDR3 DNA: 45 bases, framed from base 1. The germline V gene sets CDR1 to MDHEN and CDR2 to SYDVKM. The junction shows trimming of 4 bases on V and 0 bases on J, plus 12 bases between the germline ends. Of note for this clone: The specificity of this receptor is unknown. Base qualities are not recorded, but no much larger clone differs from it by a single base.

The sequenced sample consisted of cells from a culture (not recorded whether cultured in vitro). The chain employs TRBV28 and TRBJ1-1, with a weak D call of TRBD1 (6 bases match). This receptor was identified in a human donor with melanoma. In nucleotides, the sequence is TGTGCCAGCAGTTCTCCCAGGGGCATGAACACTGAAGCTTTCTTT. This gives the protein CASSSPRGMNTEAFF.